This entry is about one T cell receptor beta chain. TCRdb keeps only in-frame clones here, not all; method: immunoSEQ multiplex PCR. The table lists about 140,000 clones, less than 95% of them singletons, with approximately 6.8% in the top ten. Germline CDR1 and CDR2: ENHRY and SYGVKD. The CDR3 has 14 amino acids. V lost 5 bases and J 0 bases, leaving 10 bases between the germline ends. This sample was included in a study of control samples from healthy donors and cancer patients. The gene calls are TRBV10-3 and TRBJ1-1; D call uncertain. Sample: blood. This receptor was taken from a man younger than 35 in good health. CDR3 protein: CAISSSAVNTEAFF. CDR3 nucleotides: TGTGCCATCAGTTCTTCTGCGGTGAACACTGAAGCTTTCTTT.